The rows below give T cell receptor beta chains drawn from one sample of a study of cytomegalovirus exposure and HLA in healthy donors. Clones were sequenced by immunoSEQ multiplex PCR, and TCRdb holds only the in-frame ones, with some missing. The sample includes about 140,000 clones, 88% seen only once; the top ten take 7.9%. Specimen: PBMCs. These receptor sequences come from a woman between 18 and 29 years old in good health and CMV-seropositive. CDR3s include the opening cysteine and the closing phenylalanine or tryptophan. The D gene is left open where the match is weak. Only some rows state a clone size, as once, few, many or a class for expanded clones.

j_gene,d_gene,abundance,v_gene,CDR3aa,CDR3nt
TRBJ1-2,TRBD1,.,TRBV6-1,CASSEPGTGDGYTF,TGTGCCAGCAGTGAGCCCGGGACAGGGGACGGCTACACCTTC
TRBJ1-5,.,.,TRBV19,CASSRGQPQHF,TGTGCCAGTAGTCGGGGTCAGCCCCAGCATTTT
TRBJ2-3,TRBD1,.,TRBV7-7,CASSYGTGGSKDTQYF,TGTGCTAGCAGCTACGGGACAGGGGGCTCGAAGGATACGCAGTATTTT
TRBJ2-7,.,many,TRBV10-3,CATSDSSYEQYF,TGTGCCACCTCGGACAGCTCCTACGAGCAGTACTTC
TRBJ1-2,TRBD1,few,TRBV6-1,CASREQGNYGYTF,TGTGCCAGCAGAGAACAGGGGAACTATGGCTACACCTTC
TRBJ1-4,.,once,TRBV28,CASSPAGEGLFF,TGTGCCAGCAGTCCGGCAGGGGAGGGACTGTTTTTT
TRBJ2-1,.,.,TRBV7-6,CASSLGQGPYNEQFF,TGTGCCAGCAGCTTAGGTCAGGGGCCCTACAATGAGCAGTTCTTC
TRBJ1-5,.,few,TRBV19,CASTPNQEPWQPQHF,TGTGCCAGTACCCCAAACCAAGAGCCTTGGCAGCCCCAGCATTTT
TRBJ1-1,.,few,TRBV6-4,CASSDSPGNTEAFF,TGTGCCAGCAGTGACTCCCCAGGTAACACTGAAGCTTTCTTT
TRBJ1-1,.,.,TRBV29-1,CSVLRGTEAFF,TGCAGCGTTCTCAGGGGCACTGAAGCTTTCTTT
TRBJ2-3,TRBD2,once,TRBV9,CASSVGSGVRADTQYF,TGTGCCAGCAGCGTAGGAAGCGGGGTACGCGCGGATACGCAGTATTTT
TRBJ2-1,.,.,TRBV28,CASTTRSEQFF,TGTGCCAGCACCACCCGGAGTGAGCAGTTCTTC
TRBJ1-2,TRBD1,.,TRBV5-1,CASSEQGQGAPGYGYTF,TGCGCCAGCAGCGAGCAGGGACAGGGGGCGCCGGGCTATGGCTACACCTTC
TRBJ2-2,TRBD1,.,TRBV4-3,CASSNHRGRVGSGELFF,TGCGCCAGCAGCAATCACAGGGGGCGAGTGGGTTCCGGGGAGCTGTTTTTT
TRBJ2-1,.,.,TRBV14,CASSQARYNEQFF,TGTGCCAGCAGCCAAGCCCGCTACAATGAGCAGTTCTTC
TRBJ1-5,.,many,TRBV27,CASTMQPQHF,TGTGCCAGCACCATGCAGCCCCAGCATTTT
TRBJ2-7,.,.,TRBV9,CASSGPLPYEQYF,TGTGCCAGCAGCGGGCCCTTACCCTACGAGCAGTACTTC
TRBJ2-1,TRBD2,.,TRBV2,CASKASGGPYNEQFF,TGTGCCAGTAAGGCTAGCGGGGGGCCCTACAATGAGCAGTTCTTC
TRBJ1-4,.,.,TRBV7-9,CASSLARDEKLFF,TGTGCCAGCAGCTTAGCGCGGGATGAAAAACTGTTTTTT
TRBJ1-2,.,.,TRBV15,CATSRNRVDGYTF,TGTGCCACCAGCAGAAACAGGGTGGATGGCTACACCTTC
TRBJ1-3,.,.,TRBV11-2,CASSPTVGLRRSGNTIYF,TGTGCCAGCAGCCCTACTGTGGGCCTCAGAAGGTCTGGAAACACCATATATTTT
TRBJ1-5,TRBD1,.,TRBV19,CASSLDRGSNQPQHF,TGTGCCAGTAGTCTGGACAGGGGTAGCAATCAGCCCCAGCATTTT
TRBJ1-5,.,.,TRBV27,CASSTTTHGQPQHF,TGTGCCAGCAGTACTACCACCCACGGGCAGCCCCAGCATTTT
TRBJ2-5,.,.,TRBV28,CASSLWSRGRETQYF,TGTGCCAGCAGTTTATGGAGCAGGGGCCGGGAGACCCAGTACTTC
TRBJ2-4,.,.,TRBV27,CASSPQGMENIQYF,TGTGCCAGCAGTCCTCAGGGTATGGAAAACATTCAGTACTTC
TRBJ2-2,.,.,TRBV7-2,CASSFYRSDTGELFF,TGTGCCAGCAGCTTTTACAGGTCCGACACCGGGGAGCTGTTTTTT
TRBJ2-7,TRBD2,.,TRBV10-3,CAISGHMRGTSYEQYF,TGTGCCATCAGTGGGCACATGCGGGGGACGTCCTACGAGCAGTACTTC
TRBJ2-7,TRBD2,.,TRBV5-1,CASRTSGGPYEQYF,TGCGCCAGCAGGACTAGCGGGGGACCCTACGAGCAGTACTTC
TRBJ2-2,TRBD2,.,TRBV29-1,CSFRREGQTGELFF,TGCAGCTTCAGGCGGGAGGGCCAGACCGGGGAGCTGTTTTTT
TRBJ1-5,.,.,TRBV19,CASSIEGGGRQPQHF,TGTGCCAGTAGTATAGAGGGGGGGGGCCGCCAGCCCCAGCATTTT
TRBJ2-7,.,.,TRBV7-3,CASRYLGTSGEQYF,TGTGCCAGCAGATATCTGGGAACATCGGGAGAGCAGTACTTC
TRBJ2-3,.,.,TRBV29-1,CSGGVDTQYF,TGCAGCGGGGGAGTGGATACGCAGTATTTT
TRBJ2-5,TRBD2,.,TRBV5-6,CASSWGGRGEGETQYF,TGTGCCAGCAGCTGGGGGGGACGAGGGGAAGGGGAGACCCAGTACTTC
TRBJ1-2,.,.,TRBV5-1,CASSGTQGLGGYTF,TGCGCCAGCAGCGGGACGCAGGGGTTGGGGGGCTACACCTTC
TRBJ2-2,TRBD1,.,TRBV15,CATSRQTGGPGELFF,TGTGCCACCAGCAGACAGACAGGGGGCCCCGGGGAGCTGTTTTTT